This T cell receptor beta chain was obtained from a study of brain T cells in children with intractable seizures (dated by TCRdb to the early 2020s). In terms of the full investigation: A NanoString immunology panel was first used to screen resected brain tissue from about 56 pediatric epilepsy surgery cases for immune gene transcripts. Among the approximately twelve selected surgery cases, pre-surgery blood was additionally sequenced for eight, leaving four cases with brain tissue only.

Broad study findings and their caveats: Because sequencing depth was different between pre-surgery and post-surgery blood, clones absent from the pre-surgery sample may reflect undersampling. Viral specificity was inferred only from CDR3 sequence similarity, and patients' HCMV serostatus was unknown.

For this clone: Its recognized antigen is unknown. No per-base quality is available; no much larger clone lies one base away.

The immunoSEQ assay was used to generate TCR beta chain sequences from genomic DNA. As for how the authors treated the data: CDR3 sequences that did not begin with the conserved framework cysteine at position 104 were removed manually. To get clonality, the normalized Shannon's Diversity Index was subtracted from one, giving values from 0 (maximal diversity) to 1 (oligoclonal). Differences in the frequency of the same CDR3 between samples, such as brain versus blood, were assessed with chi-squared comparison-of-proportions tests. Public clonotypes were found through immuneACCESS searches, while the VDJdb browser was used to judge similarity to known antiviral clonotypes. TCRdb took over this immuneACCESS table, retaining in-frame rearrangements with V and J assigned. Such tables are incomplete; in checked studies, under half of the missing clones stem from an unresolved V gene, and the remainder is unexplained. Clone size and V and J calls were adopted from that table, with D and trimming inferred from the DNA. This sample has 78,000 or so clones in its table, and about 90% of those were observed once. The ten largest make up approximately 24% of the sample.

What this sample's time point label stands for: resected brain tissue, or blood drawn just prior to surgery. The surgery cases with the highest brain T cell transcript signatures were chosen for TCR beta chain sequencing of brain tissue, and also of blood when blood was available. Prior to surgery, the patients had been treated with at least one anti-epileptic drug. TCR-sequenced patients were children with drug-resistant epilepsy due to tuberous sclerosis complex, focal cortical dysplasia, Rasmussen encephalitis or hemimegalencephaly. Blood samples were drawn just before the epilepsy surgery. The Monarch genomic DNA purification kit was used to extract bulk genomic DNA from unsorted brain tissue and whole blood. The source was peripheral blood, collected at surgery. The clonotype was recovered from a girl aged 2 to 10 with Rasmussen encephalitis and intractable seizures.

The CDR3 loop reads CASSMAAMNTEAFF. The nucleotides are TGTGCCAGTAGTATGGCAGCCATGAACACTGAAGCTTTCTTT. Recombination linked TRBV19 to TRBJ1-1; no D gene can be assigned with confidence. CDR1 and CDR2 are read off the germline V gene (reference sequence) as LNHDA and SQIVND. CDR3 length: 14 amino acids, cysteine to phenylalanine. Just the 42-base CDR3 DNA is kept, in frame starting at base 1. V and J lose 3 bases and 0 bases, and a span of 8 bases separates them.